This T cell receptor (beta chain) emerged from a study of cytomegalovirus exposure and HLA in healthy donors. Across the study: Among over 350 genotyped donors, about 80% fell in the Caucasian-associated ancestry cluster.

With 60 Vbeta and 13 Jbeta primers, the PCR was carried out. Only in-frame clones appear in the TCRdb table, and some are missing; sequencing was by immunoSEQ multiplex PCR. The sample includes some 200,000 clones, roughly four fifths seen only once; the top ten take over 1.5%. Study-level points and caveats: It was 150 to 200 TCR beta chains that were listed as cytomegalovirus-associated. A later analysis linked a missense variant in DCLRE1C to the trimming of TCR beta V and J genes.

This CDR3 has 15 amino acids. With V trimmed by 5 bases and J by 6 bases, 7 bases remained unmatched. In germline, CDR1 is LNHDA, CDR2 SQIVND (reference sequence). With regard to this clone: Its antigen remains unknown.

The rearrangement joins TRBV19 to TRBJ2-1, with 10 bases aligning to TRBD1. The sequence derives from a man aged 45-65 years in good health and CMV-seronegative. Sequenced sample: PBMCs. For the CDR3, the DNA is TGTGCCAGTAGTTGGTTGGACAGGGGGTCCAATGAGCAGTTCTTC. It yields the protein CASSWLDRGSNEQFF.